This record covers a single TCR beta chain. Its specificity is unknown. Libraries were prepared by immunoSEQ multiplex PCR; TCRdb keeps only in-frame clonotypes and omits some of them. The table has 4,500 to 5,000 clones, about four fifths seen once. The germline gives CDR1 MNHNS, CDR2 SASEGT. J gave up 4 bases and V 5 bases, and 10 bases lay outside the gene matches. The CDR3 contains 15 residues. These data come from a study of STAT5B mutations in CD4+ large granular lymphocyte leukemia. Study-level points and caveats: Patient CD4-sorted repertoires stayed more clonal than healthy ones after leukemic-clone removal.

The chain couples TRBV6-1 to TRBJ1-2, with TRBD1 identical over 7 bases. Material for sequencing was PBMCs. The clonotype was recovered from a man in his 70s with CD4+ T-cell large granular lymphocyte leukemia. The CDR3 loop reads CASSSPSTGTYGYTF. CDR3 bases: TGTGCCAGCAGTTCACCCTCGACAGGGACCTATGGCTACACCTTC.